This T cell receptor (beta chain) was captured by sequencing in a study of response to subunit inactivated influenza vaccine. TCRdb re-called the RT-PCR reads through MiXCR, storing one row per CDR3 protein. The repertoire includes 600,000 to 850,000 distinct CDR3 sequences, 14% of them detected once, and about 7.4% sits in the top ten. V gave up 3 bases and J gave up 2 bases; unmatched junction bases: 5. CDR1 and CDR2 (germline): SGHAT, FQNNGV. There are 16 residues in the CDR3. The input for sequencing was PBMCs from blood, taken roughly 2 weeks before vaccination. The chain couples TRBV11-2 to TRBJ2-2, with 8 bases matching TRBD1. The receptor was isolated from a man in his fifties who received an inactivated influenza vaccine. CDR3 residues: CASSFPTGVNTGELFF. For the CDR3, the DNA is TGTGCCAGCAGCTTCCCGACAGGGGTCAACACCGGGGAGCTGTTTTTT. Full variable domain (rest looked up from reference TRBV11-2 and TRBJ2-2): EAGVAQSPRYKIIEKRQSVAFWCNPISGHATLYWYQQILGQGPKLLIQFQNNGVVDDSQLPKDRFSAERLKGVDSTLKIQPAKLEDSAVYLCASSFPTGVNTGELFFGEGSRLTVL.